This T cell receptor beta chain was found in a study of blood T cell repertoires in COVID-19. About the study: Researchers got acute and convalescent COVID-19 samples from the United States, Italy and Spain.

Profiled with immunoSEQ multiplex PCR; TCRdb holds only in-frame clones, not every one. The profile shows about 200,000 clones, roughly 81% of them singletons. Specimen: peripheral blood. The TCR originated in a woman older than 75 with acute or convalescent COVID-19.

The CDR3 spells CASSFERGAKNIQYF. In DNA, the CDR3 is TGTGCCAGCAGCTTCGAGCGGGGAGCCAAAAACATTCAGTACTTC. This rearrangement joins TRBV7-2 to TRBJ2-4, with 7 bases identical to TRBD2. The V gene's germline CDR1 is SGHTA and CDR2 FQGNSA. V trimming: 3 bases; J trimming: 0 bases; junction bases outside the gene matches: 2. CDR3 length equals 15 residues.